This TCR beta chain stems from a study of blood T cell repertoires in COVID-19. About the research overall: PBMCs, B-cell-depleted T cells, or T cells provided the cDNA or gDNA that made up the material.

Using immunoSEQ multiplex PCR, the repertoire was profiled, and TCRdb retains in-frame clones only, with some absent. The data contain roughly 180,000 clones, roughly 82% of them singletons. V shed 3 bases, J shed 4 bases, and the junction held 5 bases outside the gene matches. Germline V gene data show CDR1 as SGDLS and CDR2 as YYNGEE. The CDR3 loop spans 15 amino acids. V gene TRBV9 combines with J gene TRBJ1-4, with 8 bases identical to TRBD1. This sequence was found in a woman under 40 with acute or convalescent COVID-19. What was sequenced was peripheral blood. The CDR3 protein is CASSAGGRFNEKLFF. CDR3 sequence (DNA): TGTGCCAGCAGCGCAGGGGGCAGATTTAATGAAAAACTGTTTTTT.